The rows below give T cell receptor beta chains drawn from one sample of a study of CD8+CD57+ T cells in acquired aplastic anemia. TCRdb passed the reads through MiXCR, listing each CDR3 protein once. The table lists 400,000 to 600,000 distinct CDR3 sequences, less than 35% of them singletons. The sample taken for sequencing was sorted CD4+, CD8+, or CD8+CD57+ T cells (not recorded which) from PBMCs. These receptors all come from a human donor with aplastic anemia. CDR3s include the opening cysteine and the closing phenylalanine or tryptophan. Each record gives: clone size, D gene, V gene, J gene, CDR3 length, CDR3 DNA, CDR3 protein. The D gene is left open where the match is weak. The size field is filled for only some rows; it gives once, few, many or a size class.

>many|-|TRBV2|TRBJ1-1|14
TGTGCCAGCAGAAATCCCAGCGATAACACTGAAGCTTTCTTT
CASRNPSDNTEAFF
>-|-|TRBV11-2|TRBJ2-4|14
TGTGCCAGCAGCTTAGATAGTTTAGTTCACATTCAGTACTTC
CASSLDSLVHIQYF
>many|-|TRBV7-2|TRBJ1-1|13
TGTGCCAGCAGCTTAGGGGTGGACACTGAAGCTTTCTTT
CASSLGVDTEAFF
>-|-|TRBV2|TRBJ1-1|13
TGTGCCAGCAGTTCAGACAGACCCACTGAAGCTTTCTTT
CASSSDRPTEAFF
>-|-|TRBV7-2|TRBJ1-4|14
TGTGCCAGCAGCTGGCGGTCAACTAATGAAAAACTGTTTTTT
CASSWRSTNEKLFF
>-|TRBD1|TRBV9|TRBJ2-7|14
TGTGCCAGCAGCCAAGACGACAGGGGCTACGAGCAGTACTTC
CASSQDDRGYEQYF
>few|-|TRBV10-1|TRBJ2-3|18
TGCGCCAGCAGTGAGTCTATCATGGCGACACGATCCACAGATACGCAGTATTTT
CASSESIMATRSTDTQYF
>-|-|TRBV9|TRBJ1-6|13
TGTGCCAGCAGCGTAGGTAGTGATTCACCCCTCCACTTT
CASSVGSDSPLHF
>-|TRBD1|TRBV5-1|TRBJ1-2|14
TGCGCCAGCAGCTTGGGAGACAGGGAATATGGCTACACCTTC
CASSLGDREYGYTF
>many|-|TRBV10-3|TRBJ2-7|14
TGTGCCATCAGTGAGTCGGGTGGCAGCTACGAGCAGTACTTC
CAISESGGSYEQYF
>few|-|TRBV4-2|TRBJ1-2|15
TGTGCCAGCAGCCAAGTCGCAGGGACTTCCTCTGGCTACACCTTC
CASSQVAGTSSGYTF
>-|-|TRBV10-2|TRBJ1-3|13
TGCGCCAGCAGGGACAATTGGGGAAACACCATATATTTT
CASRDNWGNTIYF
>few|TRBD2|TRBV5-4|TRBJ2-7|14
TGTGCCAGCAGACCGAGCGGGGTGTCCTACGAGCAGTACTTC
CASRPSGVSYEQYF
>many|-|TRBV29-1|TRBJ1-1|12
TGCAGCCTCGGAAAGTTGAACACTGAAGCTTTCTTT
CSLGKLNTEAFF
>-|TRBD2|TRBV29-1|TRBJ2-5|14
TGCAGCGTCCGGACTAGCGGGGGAGGGGAGACCCAGTACTTC
CSVRTSGGGETQYF
>-|-|TRBV2|TRBJ2-7|13
TGTGCCAGCAGTGGCAGTTATGGCTACGAGCAGTACTTC
CASSGSYGYEQYF
>-|-|TRBV15|TRBJ2-7|14
TGTGCCAGCAGTCGTGGAGGCTCCAACCACGAGCAGTACTTC
CASSRGGSNHEQYF
>many|-|TRBV9|TRBJ1-2|15
TGTGCCAGCAGCGTTACCCTCCAATCCGGCGGTGGCTACACCTTC
CASSVTLQSGGGYTF
>-|-|TRBV6-1|TRBJ1-5|15
TGTGCCAGCAGTGTATTGACCGTTTCAGGCCAGCCCCAGCATTTT
CASSVLTVSGQPQHF
>-|-|TRBV7-9|TRBJ1-4|13
TGTGCCAGCAGCTTAGTCGAGCCTGAAAAACTGTTTTTT
CASSLVEPEKLFF
>many|TRBD1|TRBV5-1|TRBJ1-3|16
TGCGCCAGCAGCTCAAGACAGGGGATCTCTGGAAACACCATATATTTT
CASSSRQGISGNTIYF
>few|TRBD2|TRBV5-5|TRBJ2-3|14
TGTGCCAGCAGCATGCGGGGGAAGACAGATACGCAGTATTTT
CASSMRGKTDTQYF
>-|-|TRBV2|TRBJ2-1|14
TGTGCCGGGCGGGTCGGAAGCTCCTACAATGAGCAGTTCTTC
CAGRVGSSYNEQFF
>-|-|TRBV7-9|TRBJ1-2|14
TGTGCCAGCAGCCCAGCGGCGGAATTCTATGGCTACACCTTC
CASSPAAEFYGYTF
>-|-|TRBV28|TRBJ2-7|14
TGTGCCAGCATCCCACAGGGTGGGGGCGCCGAGCAGTACTTC
CASIPQGGGAEQYF
>once|-|TRBV7-6|TRBJ2-7|16
TGTGCCAGCAGCCCGCAGACAGACCTTACTCCCTACGAGCAGTACTTC
CASSPQTDLTPYEQYF
>-|TRBD1|TRBV6-1|TRBJ2-5|14
TGTGCCGGCACAGTCCGGGACAGCCAAGAGACCCAGTACTTC
CAGTVRDSQETQYF
>few|TRBD1|TRBV2|TRBJ2-7|14
TGTGCCAGCAGCTTGGGGACAGGGGTATACGGGCAGTACTTC
CASSLGTGVYGQYF
>-|TRBD1|TRBV25-1|TRBJ2-7|14
TGTGCCAGCAGTCAGACAGGGAAACGCTACGAGCAGTACTTC
CASSQTGKRYEQYF
>-|-|TRBV20-1|TRBJ2-7|14
TGCAGTGCTCAAGATGGGCGTATGGGGTACGAGCAGTACTTC
CSAQDGRMGYEQYF
>-|-|TRBV11-2|TRBJ1-4|16
TGTGCCAGCAGCAAAGAAGGAAGGGGCCCTAATGAAAAACTGTTTTTT
CASSKEGRGPNEKLFF
>many|-|TRBV7-9|TRBJ1-2|15
TGTGCCAGCAGCTCATACAAAGACAGGAACTATGGCTACACCTTC
CASSSYKDRNYGYTF
>-|-|TRBV7-2|TRBJ2-3|13
TGTGCCAGCAGCTTATACCAAGCAGATACGCAGTATTTT
CASSLYQADTQYF
>many|-|TRBV2|TRBJ2-7|12
TGTGCCAGCAGTGAAGATACCGGGACGAGGTACTTC
CASSEDTGTRYF
>-|-|TRBV7-6|TRBJ2-1|16
TGTGCCAGCGGGCGTACCGGGAGTACGGTATCCAATGAGCAGTTCTTC
CASGRTGSTVSNEQFF
>few|-|TRBV7-6|TRBJ1-4|16
TGTGCCAGCAGCGGCGGGACGGTTGCAACTAATGAAAAACTGTTTTTT
CASSGGTVATNEKLFF
>-|-|TRBV15|TRBJ2-6|14
TGTGCCACCAGCTCCCAGGCAGGGATGAACACTGAAGCTTTC
CATSSQAGMNTEAF
>-|-|TRBV6-5|TRBJ2-7|15
TGTGCCAGCAGTTCTAATTCGGGACCGATCCGTGAGCAGTACTTC
CASSSNSGPIREQYF
>-|-|TRBV24-1|TRBJ1-4|13
TGTGCCACCAGTGACCGGGGGCAAGAAAAACTGTTTTTT
CATSDRGQEKLFF
>-|-|TRBV7-3|TRBJ2-6|14
TGTGCCAGCAGCCCTTTCTCTGGGGCCAACGTCCTGACTTTC
CASSPFSGANVLTF